This TCR beta chain was retrieved from a study of cytomegalovirus exposure and HLA in healthy donors. Concerning this clone: Its specificity is unknown.

Both 60 Vbeta primers and 13 Jbeta primers went into the PCR. Some clones are missing from TCRdb's copy, which holds only in-frame ones; the method was immunoSEQ multiplex PCR. The sample consists of around 130,000 clones, approximately 80% of them appearing once. Germline lookup yields CDR1 SGDLS and CDR2 YYNGEE. The CDR3 extends over 15 amino acids. Trimming took 3 bases from V and 3 from J, leaving 14 bases between them. Whole-study findings and limits: Most TCR sequences were uncommon, yet certain public TCRs appeared in many donors. The likely origin of a cluster of highly shared sequence variants was a sequencing artifact.

Material: PBMCs. The gene calls are TRBV9 and TRBJ2-3; D is possibly TRBD2 (6 bases). The receptor's source is a man in his forties or fifties in good health and CMV-seronegative. Here the CDR3 reads CASSDEGTSTDTQYF. The CDR3 nucleotides are TGTGCCAGCAGCGACGAGGGGACTTCTACAGATACGCAGTATTTT.